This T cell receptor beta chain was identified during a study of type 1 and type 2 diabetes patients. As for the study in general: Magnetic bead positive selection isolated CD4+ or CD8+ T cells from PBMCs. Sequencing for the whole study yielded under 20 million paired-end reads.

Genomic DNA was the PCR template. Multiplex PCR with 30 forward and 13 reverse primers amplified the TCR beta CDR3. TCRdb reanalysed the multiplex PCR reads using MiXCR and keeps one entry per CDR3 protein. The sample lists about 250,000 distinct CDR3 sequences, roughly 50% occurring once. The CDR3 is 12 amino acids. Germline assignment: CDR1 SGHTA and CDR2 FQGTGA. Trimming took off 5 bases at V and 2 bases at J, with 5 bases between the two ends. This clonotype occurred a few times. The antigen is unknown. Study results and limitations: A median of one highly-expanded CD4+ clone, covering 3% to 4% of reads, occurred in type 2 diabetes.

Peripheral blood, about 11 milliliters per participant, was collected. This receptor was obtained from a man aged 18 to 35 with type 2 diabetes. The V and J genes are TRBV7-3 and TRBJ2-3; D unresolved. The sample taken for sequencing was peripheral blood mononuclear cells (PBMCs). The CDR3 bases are TGTGCCAGCAGCGACCCCACAGATACGCAGTATTTT. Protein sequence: CASSDPTDTQYF. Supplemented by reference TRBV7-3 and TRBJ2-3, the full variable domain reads GAGVSQTPSNKVTEKGKYVELRCDPISGHTALYWYRQSLGQGPEFLIYFQGTGAADDSGLPNDRFFAVRPEGSVSTLKIQRTERGDSAVYLCASSDPTDTQYFGPGTRLTVL.